Below are 12 T cell receptor beta chains sequenced from a single sample in a study of blood T cell repertoires in COVID-19. Sequencing was performed with immunoSEQ multiplex PCR; in TCRdb, only in-frame clones are kept and a portion is missing. The sample gives approximately 200,000 clones, 80% to 90% of which show up once; around 9% is in the top ten. Sample: PBMCs or T cells enriched from blood (not recorded which). The receptors derive from a man aged 40-55 years who had recovered from COVID-19.

The J gene is TRBJ2-5, the V gene TRBV4-1, with 14 bases fitting TRBD2. CDR3 length equals 18 residues. The V and J ends lost 0 bases and 1 base, in that order; junction bases with no gene match: 4. CDR1 and CDR2 (germline): MGHRA, YSYEKL. The CDR3 coding sequence is TGCGCCAGCAGCCAAGAAGGGACTAGCGGGAGTATCCAAGAGACCCAGTACTTC. Residues: CASSQEGTSGSIQETQYF.

This chain links TRBV5-5 with TRBJ1-2, with 9 bases aligning to TRBD1. Germline trimming cut 3 bases from V and 5 bases from J; bases unmatched to any gene: 14. The germline gives CDR1 SGHKS, CDR2 YYEKEE (reference sequence). This CDR3 has 17 residues. The CDR3 loop reads CASSSVSTGGAGYGYTF. In DNA form, the CDR3 reads TGTGCCAGCAGCTCGGTATCAACAGGGGGCGCAGGGTATGGCTACACCTTC.

V gene TRBV6-5 combines with J gene TRBJ1-2; the D gene is possibly TRBD1 (6 bases). The ends were cut back, 0 bases at V and 5 bases at J, with 10 bases in the middle. The CDR3 spans 14 residues. In germline, CDR1 is MNHEY, CDR2 SVGAGI. In nucleotides, the CDR3 is TGTGCCAGCAGTTACTCGGGCAGGGGATATGGCTACACCTTC. This sequence encodes CASSYSGRGYGYTF.

The rearrangement joins TRBV28 to TRBJ2-1; D is possibly TRBD2 (6 bases). The ends were cut back, 5 bases at V and 3 bases at J, with 11 bases in the middle. This CDR3 is built from 14 residues. Germline values: CDR1 MDHEN, CDR2 SYDVKM. The CDR3 nucleotides read TGTGCCAGCAGTCCGGGGACTCTCTACAATGAGCAGTTCTTC. The encoded protein is CASSPGTLYNEQFF.

This chain connects TRBV2 to TRBJ1-4, with a possible D match to TRBD1 (6 bases). CDR1 SNHLY and CDR2 FYNNEI come from the germline V gene. The V end lost 8 bases, the J end lost 8 bases, and 15 bases lay between the germline ends. The CDR3 length is 13 residues. As DNA, the CDR3 is TGTGCCAGCGGTGTCAGGGGAAGAGAAAAACTGTTTTTT. This codes for CASGVRGREKLFF. The full variable domain, with the rest looked up from reference TRBV2 and TRBJ1-4, is EPEVTQTPSHQVTQMGQEVILRCVPISNHLYFYWYRQILGQKVEFLVSFYNNEISEKSEIFDDQFSVERPDGSNFTLKIRSTKLEDSAMYFCASGVRGREKLFFGSGTQLSVL.

This clone was observed a single time. This chain links TRBV24-1 with TRBJ1-2; 9 bases agree with TRBD1. The V gene's germline CDR1 is KGHDR and CDR2 SFDVKD. V lost 7 bases, J lost 3 bases, and 5 bases stayed unmatched. The length of the CDR3 is 14 residues. CDR3 loop: CATSPGQGDYGYTF. In nucleotides, the CDR3 is TGTGCCACCAGCCCGGGACAGGGAGACTATGGCTACACCTTC.

J is TRBJ2-5 and V is TRBV15; 10 nucleotides line up with TRBD2. The junction had 8 bases not matched to a gene; V was cut back by 0 bases and J by 4 bases. This CDR3 is built from 17 residues. CDR1 and CDR2 (germline): LNHNV, YYDKDF (reference sequence). CDR3 sequence (DNA): TGTGCCACCAGCAGAGATGGCGAGCGGGGGGGATCAGAGACCCAGTACTTC. It is translated as CATSRDGERGGSETQYF.

The chain employs TRBV4-1 and TRBJ1-5; D uncertain. V was trimmed by 0 bases and J by 4 bases, leaving 13 bases between them. The V gene's germline CDR1 is MGHRA and CDR2 YSYEKL. This CDR3 has 16 amino acids. CDR3 nucleotide sequence: TGCGCCAGCAGCCAAGATCCAGGCTTAGTGAATCAGCCCCAGCATTTT. Its translation is CASSQDPGLVNQPQHF.

The chain recombines TRBV25-1 with TRBJ1-1, with 7 bases aligning to TRBD1. The CDR3 loop spans 12 amino acids. V shed 6 bases and J 6 bases; nucleotides not matched to a gene: 4. Germline values: CDR1 MGHDK, CDR2 SYGVNS. The CDR3 reads CASRVDRSEAFF. DNA of the CDR3: TGTGCCAGCAGAGTGGACAGGTCTGAAGCTTTCTTT. Full variable domain (rest looked up from reference TRBV25-1 and TRBJ1-1): EADIYQTPRYLVIGTGKKITLECSQTMGHDKMYWYQQDPGMELHLIHYSYGVNSTEKGDLSSESTVSRIRTEHFPLTLESARPSHTSQYLCASRVDRSEAFFGQGTRLTVV.

The genes are TRBV11-2 and TRBJ2-5; tentatively, D is TRBD1 (5 bases). The CDR3 sequence is 14 residues long. Germline CDR1 reads SGHAT; CDR2 reads FQNNGV. Trimming removed 5 bases at V and 10 bases at J, with 20 bases between. The chain's CDR3 is CASSPLGPRINQYF. The CDR3 DNA reads as TGTGCCAGCAGCCCACTGGGGCCCCGGATAAACCAGTACTTC.

The sample holds a few counts of this clone. This chain links TRBV4-1 with TRBJ2-2; a weak D match, TRBD2 (6 bases). V was shortened by 2 bases and J by 1 base, with 17 bases between the two germline ends. The CDR3 length is 18 residues. Per germline, CDR1 MGHRA and CDR2 YSYEKL. For the CDR3, the DNA is TGCGCCAGCAGCCAAAACGTGGGGGGAGTCGGGAACACCGGGGAGCTGTTTTTT. Encoded protein: CASSQNVGGVGNTGELFF.

The rearrangement uses TRBV10-2 and TRBJ1-1; a weak D match, TRBD1 (5 bases). The V gene lost 1 base and the J gene lost 10 bases, with 10 bases spanning the gap. Looked up from germline, CDR1 is WSHSY and CDR2 is SAAADI. The CDR3 extends over 12 amino acids. The CDR3 is CASSEYYGGAFF. The CDR3, as DNA: TGCGCCAGCAGTGAGTATTACGGGGGAGCTTTCTTT.